The 8 T cell receptor beta chains given below trace back to one sample, sequenced in a study of blood T cell repertoires in COVID-19. Data came from immunoSEQ multiplex PCR; TCRdb stores just in-frame clones and leaves some out. Among some 110,000 clones listed, roughly 87% were seen once. Material for sequencing was peripheral blood. These receptors were taken from a human donor in a cohort sampled during active COVID-19.

The chain employs TRBV28 and TRBJ1-1; 9 nucleotides line up with TRBD1. V lost 5 bases to trimming and J lost 3 bases; unmatched junction nucleotides: 7. CDR1 MDHEN and CDR2 SYDVKM come from the germline V gene. CDR3 length: 15 amino acids. The CDR3 bases are TGTGCCAGCAGTCTACGGGACAGGGACTACACTGAAGCTTTCTTT. The encoded protein is CASSLRDRDYTEAFF.

In its sample, this clone was seen once. V gene TRBV7-2 combines with J gene TRBJ2-5; D perhaps matches TRBD1 (6 bases). The CDR3 is 13 residues long. Trimming took 3 bases from V and 5 from J, leaving 10 bases between them. Germline V gene data show CDR1 as SGHTA and CDR2 as FQGNSA. The CDR3 DNA sequence: TGTGCCAGCAGCTTTTGGGGGCGGGAGACCCAGTACTTC. Encoded protein: CASSFWGRETQYF.

The CDR3, as DNA: TGTGCCAGCAGTTACACACGGACAGGGAACACTGAAGCTTTCTTT. Its protein is CASSYTRTGNTEAFF. The chain combines TRBV6-5 with TRBJ1-1, with TRBD1 matching over 7 bases. Germline-derived CDR1 and CDR2 are MNHEY and SVGAGI. J gave up 1 base and V 2 bases, and 4 bases lay outside the gene matches. The CDR3 totals 15 residues.

V gene TRBV2 combines with J gene TRBJ1-6; TRBD1 might be the D (5 bases). The germline gives CDR1 SNHLY, CDR2 FYNNEI. This CDR3 is built from 14 residues. The V end lost 5 bases, the J end lost 6 bases, and 11 bases lay between the germline ends. The CDR3 protein is CASSSTAINSPLHF. The DNA for the CDR3 is TGTGCCAGCAGTTCGACAGCAATTAATTCACCCCTCCACTTT. The variable domain in full, with the rest retrieved from reference TRBV2 and TRBJ1-6, is EPEVTQTPSHQVTQMGQEVILRCVPISNHLYFYWYRQILGQKVEFLVSFYNNEISEKSEIFDDQFSVERPDGSNFTLKIRSTKLEDSAMYFCASSSTAINSPLHFGNGTRLTVT.

The V gene is TRBV6-5, the J gene TRBJ2-3, with D possibly being TRBD2 (5 bases). Trimming cost V 6 bases and J 8 bases, with 9 bases left between them. Germline V gene data show CDR1 as MNHEY and CDR2 as SVGAGI. This CDR3 has 11 amino acids. DNA of the CDR3: TGTGCCAGCAGGGACTCCGGTACGCAGTATTTT. This translates into CASRDSGTQYF.

V is TRBV19 and J is TRBJ2-3; 7 nucleotides line up with TRBD2. Germline CDR1 reads LNHDA; CDR2 reads SQIVND (reference sequence). The V segment lost 4 bases and the J segment 2 bases; nucleotides outside the gene matches: 9. The CDR3 runs to 16 residues. The CDR3 spells CASSNDRGGATDTQYF. CDR3 sequence (DNA): TGTGCCAGTAGTAACGACCGGGGAGGGGCCACAGATACGCAGTATTTT.

V gene TRBV19 combines with J gene TRBJ1-2, with D possibly TRBD1 on 6 matching bases. Germline V CDR1 and CDR2: LNHDA, SQIVND (reference sequence). The CDR3 is 14 amino acids. V lost 1 base and J lost 4, with 10 bases in between. Here the CDR3 reads CASSIGRTVYGYTF. The CDR3, as DNA: TGTGCCAGTAGTATAGGAAGGACAGTCTATGGCTACACCTTC.

The chain carries TRBV11-3 and TRBJ1-1, with D hard to call. The CDR3 runs 13 residues. The V and J ends lost 3 bases and 1 base respectively, with 6 bases between them. CDR1 is SGHNT and CDR2 is YENEEA in the germline V gene. The CDR3 DNA sequence: TGTGCCAGCAGCTTTATATCGAACACTGAAGCTTTCTTT. Its translation: CASSFISNTEAFF. The variable domain in full, with the rest retrieved from reference TRBV11-3 and TRBJ1-1, is EAGVVQSPRYKIIEKKQPVAFWCNPISGHNTLYWYLQNLGQGPELLIRYENEEAVDDSQLPKDRFSAERLKGVDSTLKIQPAELGDSAVYLCASSFISNTEAFFGQGTRLTVV.